This section outlines one TCR beta chain sequence together with its context. The sample comes from a study of CD8 T cells in Susac syndrome. It was with random hexamers that 0.5 to 1 ug RNA was reverse transcribed. Amplification of TCR beta CDR3 was carried out by immunoSEQ multiplex PCR, which covered 54 Vbeta and 13 Jbeta segments. One entry per CDR3 protein, called by TCRdb with MiXCR from the immunoSEQ multiplex PCR reads. Here the sample spans 130,000 to 150,000 distinct CDR3 sequences, more than 90% being singletons. Between the trimmed V and J ends, which lost 2 bases and 5 bases, there was a span of 10 bases. The CDR3 covers 14 residues. The V gene's germline CDR1 is SGHRS and CDR2 YFSETQ.

Source material: CD4+ T cells from PBMCs. This sequence originates from a human donor with Susac syndrome. The chain is built from TRBV5-1 and TRBJ2-2, with a possible D match to TRBD1 (6 bases). The CDR3 DNA reads as TGCGCCAGCAGCTTACACAGGGAGACCGGGGAGCTGTTTTTT. It translates to CASSLHRETGELFF. The whole variable domain, remainder taken from reference TRBV5-1 and TRBJ2-2, is KAGVTQTPRYLIKTRGQQVTLSCSPISGHRSVSWYQQTPGQGLQFLFEYFSETQRNKGNFPGRFSGRQFSNSRSEMNVSTLELGDSALYLCASSLHRETGELFFGEGSRLTVL.